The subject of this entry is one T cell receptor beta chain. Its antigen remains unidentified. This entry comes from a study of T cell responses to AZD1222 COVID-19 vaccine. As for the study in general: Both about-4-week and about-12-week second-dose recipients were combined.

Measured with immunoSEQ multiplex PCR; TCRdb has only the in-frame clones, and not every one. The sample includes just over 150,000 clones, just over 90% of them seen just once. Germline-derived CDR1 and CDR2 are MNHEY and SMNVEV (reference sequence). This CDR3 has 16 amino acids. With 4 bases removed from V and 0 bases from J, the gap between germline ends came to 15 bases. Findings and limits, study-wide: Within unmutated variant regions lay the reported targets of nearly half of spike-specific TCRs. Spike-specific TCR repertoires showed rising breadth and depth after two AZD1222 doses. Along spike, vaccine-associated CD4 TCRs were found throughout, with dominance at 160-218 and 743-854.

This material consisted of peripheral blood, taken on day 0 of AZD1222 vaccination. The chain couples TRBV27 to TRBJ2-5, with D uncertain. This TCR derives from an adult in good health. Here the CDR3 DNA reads TGTGCCAGCAGTTCTATTGGAGACTCTTACCAAGAGACCCAGTACTTC. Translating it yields CASSSIGDSYQETQYF.